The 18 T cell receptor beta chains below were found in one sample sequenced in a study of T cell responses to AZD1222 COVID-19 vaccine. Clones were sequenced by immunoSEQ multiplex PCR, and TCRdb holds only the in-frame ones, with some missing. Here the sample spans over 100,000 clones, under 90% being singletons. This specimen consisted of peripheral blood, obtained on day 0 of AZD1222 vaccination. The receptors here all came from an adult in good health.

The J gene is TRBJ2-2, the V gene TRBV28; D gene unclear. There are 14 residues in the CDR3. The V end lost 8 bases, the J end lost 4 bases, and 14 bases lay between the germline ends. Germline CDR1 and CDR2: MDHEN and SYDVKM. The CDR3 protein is CASLPVVGTGELFF. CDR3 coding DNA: TGTGCCAGCCTACCGGTGGTAGGCACCGGGGAGCTGTTTTTT.

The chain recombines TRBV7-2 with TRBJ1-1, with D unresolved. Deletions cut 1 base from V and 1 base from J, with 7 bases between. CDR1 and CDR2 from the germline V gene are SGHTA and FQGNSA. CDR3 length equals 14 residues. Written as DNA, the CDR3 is TGTGCCAGCAGCTTAGACACCAGGAACACTGAAGCTTTCTTT. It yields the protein CASSLDTRNTEAFF. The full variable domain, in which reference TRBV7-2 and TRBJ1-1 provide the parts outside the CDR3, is GAGVSQSPSNKVTEKGKDVELRCDPISGHTALYWYRQSLGQGLEFLIYFQGNSAPDKSGLPSDRFSAERTGGSVSTLTIQRTQQEDSAVYLCASSLDTRNTEAFFGQGTRLTVV.

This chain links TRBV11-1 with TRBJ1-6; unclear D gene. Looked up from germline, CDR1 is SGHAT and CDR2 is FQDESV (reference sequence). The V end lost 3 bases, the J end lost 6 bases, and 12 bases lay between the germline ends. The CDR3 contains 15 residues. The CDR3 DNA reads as TGTGCCAGCAGCTTGACCAGACAAACTAATTCACCCCTCCACTTT. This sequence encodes CASSLTRQTNSPLHF.

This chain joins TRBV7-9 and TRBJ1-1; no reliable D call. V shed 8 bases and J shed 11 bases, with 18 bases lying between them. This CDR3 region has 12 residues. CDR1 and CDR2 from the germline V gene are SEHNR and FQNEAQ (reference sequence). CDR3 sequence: CASQVDWRAAFF. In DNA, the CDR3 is TGTGCCAGCCAGGTCGATTGGCGGGCGGCTTTCTTT.

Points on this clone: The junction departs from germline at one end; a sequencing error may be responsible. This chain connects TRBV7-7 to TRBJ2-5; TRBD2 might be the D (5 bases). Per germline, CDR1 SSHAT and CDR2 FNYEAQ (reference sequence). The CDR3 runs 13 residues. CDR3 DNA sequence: TGTGCTAGCAGCTCGGGATACCAAGAGACCCAGTACTTC. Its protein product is CASSSGYQETQYF.

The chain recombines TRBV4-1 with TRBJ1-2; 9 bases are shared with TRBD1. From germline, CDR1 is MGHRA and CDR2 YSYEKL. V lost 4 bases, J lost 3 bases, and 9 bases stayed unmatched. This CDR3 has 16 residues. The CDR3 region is CASSPSGTGRDYGYTF. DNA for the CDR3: TGCGCCAGCAGCCCCTCCGGGACAGGGCGTGACTATGGCTACACCTTC.

The CDR3 spells CASSSGNEQFF. The CDR3 bases are TGTGCCAGCAGCTCTGGGAATGAGCAGTTCTTC. This chain connects TRBV5-5 to TRBJ2-1; D call uncertain. CDR1 SGHKS and CDR2 YYEKEE come from the germline V gene (reference sequence). Trimming stripped 3 bases from V and 7 bases from J, with 5 bases between. CDR3 length: 11 amino acids.

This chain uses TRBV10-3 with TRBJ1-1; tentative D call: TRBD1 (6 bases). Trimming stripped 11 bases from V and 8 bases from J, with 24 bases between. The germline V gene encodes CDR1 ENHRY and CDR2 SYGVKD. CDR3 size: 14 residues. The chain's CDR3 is CASLDIRGSPEAFF. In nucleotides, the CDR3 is TGTGCCTCGCTAGACATTAGGGGGAGTCCCGAAGCTTTCTTT.

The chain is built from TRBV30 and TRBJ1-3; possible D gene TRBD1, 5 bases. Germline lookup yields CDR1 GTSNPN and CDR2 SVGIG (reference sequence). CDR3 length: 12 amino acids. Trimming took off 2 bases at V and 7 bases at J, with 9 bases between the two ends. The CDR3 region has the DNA TGTGCCTGGAGTTTCAGGGAGAACACCATATATTTT. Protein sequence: CAWSFRENTIYF.

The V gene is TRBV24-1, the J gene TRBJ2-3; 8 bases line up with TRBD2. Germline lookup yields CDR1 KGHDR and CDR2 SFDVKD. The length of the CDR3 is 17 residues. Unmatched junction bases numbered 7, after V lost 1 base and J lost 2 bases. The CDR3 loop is CATSDFFLGGATDTQYF. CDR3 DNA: TGTGCCACCAGTGATTTCTTTCTCGGGGGGGCCACAGATACGCAGTATTTT.

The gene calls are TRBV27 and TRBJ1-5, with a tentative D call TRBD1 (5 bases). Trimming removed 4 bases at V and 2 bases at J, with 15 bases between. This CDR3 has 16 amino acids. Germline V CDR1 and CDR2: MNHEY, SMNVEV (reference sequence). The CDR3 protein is CASSSGVRGRNQPQHF. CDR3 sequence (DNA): TGTGCCAGCAGTTCGGGGGTTCGGGGACGCAATCAGCCCCAGCATTTT.

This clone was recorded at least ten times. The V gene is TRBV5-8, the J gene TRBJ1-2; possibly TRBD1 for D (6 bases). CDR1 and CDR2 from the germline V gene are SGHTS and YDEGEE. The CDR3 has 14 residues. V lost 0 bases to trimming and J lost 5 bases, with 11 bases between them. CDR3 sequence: CASSLDRAAYGYTF. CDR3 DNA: TGTGCCAGCAGCTTGGACAGGGCCGCGTATGGCTACACCTTC.

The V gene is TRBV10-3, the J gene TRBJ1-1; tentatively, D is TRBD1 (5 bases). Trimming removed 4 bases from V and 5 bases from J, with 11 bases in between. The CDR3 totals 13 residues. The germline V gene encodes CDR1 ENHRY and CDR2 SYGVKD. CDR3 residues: CAISAGTGTEAFF. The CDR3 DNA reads TGTGCCATCAGTGCCGGGACGGGGACTGAAGCTTTCTTT.

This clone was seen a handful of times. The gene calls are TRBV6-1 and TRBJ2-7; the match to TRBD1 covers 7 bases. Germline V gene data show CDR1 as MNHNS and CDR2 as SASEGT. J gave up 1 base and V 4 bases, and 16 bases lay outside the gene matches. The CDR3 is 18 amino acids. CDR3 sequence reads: CASSGGLRSDRWSYEQYF. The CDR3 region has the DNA TGTGCCAGCAGTGGGGGCCTTAGATCGGACAGGTGGTCCTACGAGCAGTACTTC.

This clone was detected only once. Here the CDR3 reads CASSPYGTGGRGYTF. The CDR3 nucleotides are TGTGCCAGCAGCCCATACGGGACAGGGGGCAGAGGCTACACCTTC. The chain uses TRBV14 and TRBJ1-2, with 12 bases fitting TRBD1. V was pared by 4 bases and J by 8 bases, with 8 bases of the junction left unmatched. Germline loops: CDR1 SGHDN, CDR2 FVKESK. CDR3 length: 15 amino acids.

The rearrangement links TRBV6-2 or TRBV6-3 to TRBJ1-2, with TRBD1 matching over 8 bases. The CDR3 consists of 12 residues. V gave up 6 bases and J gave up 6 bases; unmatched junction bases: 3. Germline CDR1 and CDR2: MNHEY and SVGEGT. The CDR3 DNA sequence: TGTGCCAGCAGCTGGGACAGGCATGGCTACACCTTC. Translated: CASSWDRHGYTF.

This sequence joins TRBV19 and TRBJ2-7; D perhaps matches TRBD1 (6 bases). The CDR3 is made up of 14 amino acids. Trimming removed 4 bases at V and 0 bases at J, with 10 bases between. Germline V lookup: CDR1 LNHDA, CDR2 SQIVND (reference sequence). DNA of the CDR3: TGTGCCAGTAGTACAGGGGCCGGCTCCTACGAGCAGTACTTC. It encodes CASSTGAGSYEQYF. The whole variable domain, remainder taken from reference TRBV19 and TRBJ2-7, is DGGITQSPKYLFRKEGQNVTLSCEQNLNHDAMYWYRQDPGQGLRLIYYSQIVNDFQKGDIAEGYSVSREKKESFPLTVTSAQKNPTAFYLCASSTGAGSYEQYFGPGTRLTVT.

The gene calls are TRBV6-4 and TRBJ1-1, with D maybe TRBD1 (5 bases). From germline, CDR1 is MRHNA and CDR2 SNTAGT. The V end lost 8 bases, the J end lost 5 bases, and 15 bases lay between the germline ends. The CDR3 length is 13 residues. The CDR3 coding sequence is TGTGCCAGCGGAGGGGCGCCACGGACTGAAGCTTTCTTT. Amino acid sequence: CASGGAPRTEAFF.